These 22 T cell receptor beta chains were all obtained from the same sample, sequenced in a study of T cells in Graves' hyperthyroidism and ophthalmopathy. The TCR beta CDR3 regions underwent amplification using RNA transcripts as the source. The HTBI set primed first-round TCR CDR3 RT-PCR. MiXCR was run by TCRdb on the multiplex PCR reads, yielding one entry per CDR3 protein. Found here are about 360,000 distinct CDR3 sequences, around 25% of them singletons; the top ten hold 70% to 75%. Sequencing input: blood. The origin of the receptors is a man between 45 and 60 years old with Graves' hyperthyroidism.

This clonotype was observed at least ten times. CDR3 in amino acids: CASSLHLEGSYEQYF. The CDR3 DNA follows: TGTGCCAGCAGTCTACACCTCGAAGGGTCCTACGAGCAGTACTTC. The chain is built from TRBV27 and TRBJ2-7; D unclear. The CDR3 length is 15 residues. Germline V gives CDR1 MNHEY, CDR2 SMNVEV (reference sequence). V shed 5 bases and J shed 1 base, with 15 bases lying between them.

Many counts were recorded for this clonotype. This rearrangement joins TRBV6-5 to TRBJ1-1, with D tentatively TRBD1 (5 bases). V was pared by 0 bases and J by 0 bases, with 8 bases between. Germline CDR1 MNHEY, CDR2 SVGAGI. The CDR3 is made up of 15 amino acids. CDR3 nucleotide sequence: TGTGCCAGCAGTTACTCGTTGACAGTGAACACTGAAGCTTTCTTT. Translating gives CASSYSLTVNTEAFF.

The chain combines TRBV24-1 with TRBJ2-5, with TRBD1 matching 10 bases. Germline V gives CDR1 KGHDR, CDR2 SFDVKD. Losses at the gene ends were 3 bases for V and 3 bases for J; bases not matched to a gene: 3. The length of the CDR3 is 15 residues. The DNA of the CDR3 is TGTGCCACCAGTGATCCCGGACAGGGGGAAGAGACCCAGTACTTC. Translating gives CATSDPGQGEETQYF.

A note on this clonotype: Germline is not matched at one junction end, which may reflect a read error. The CDR3 reads CASSPGQATNEKLLF. The CDR3 coding sequence is TGTGCCAGCAGTCCGGGACAGGCAACTAATGAAAAACTGCTTTTT. The gene calls are TRBV2 and TRBJ1-4; 8 positions agree with TRBD1. Germline V lookup: CDR1 SNHLY, CDR2 FYNNEI. The CDR3 length is 15 residues. The full variable domain, with the rest looked up from reference TRBV2 and TRBJ1-4, is EPEVTQTPSHQVTQMGQEVILRCVPISNHLYFYWYRQILGQKVEFLVSFYNNEISEKSEIFDDQFSVERPDGSNFTLKIRSTKLEDSAMYFCASSPGQATNEKLLFGSGTQLSVL.

In this sample, this clonotype turned up many times. This chain joins TRBV18 and TRBJ2-5; 10 nucleotides match TRBD2. CDR1 and CDR2 (germline): KGHSH, LQKENI. With 0 bases clipped from V and 6 bases from J, the junction kept 4 bases outside the gene matches. The CDR3 sequence is 15 residues long. CDR3 protein: CASSPPASGRKTQYF. CDR3 coding DNA: TGTGCCAGCTCACCACCGGCTAGCGGGAGAAAGACCCAGTACTTC.

This clonotype was seen more than once but under ten times. The chain joins TRBV7-9 to TRBJ2-3, with D maybe TRBD2 (6 bases). This CDR3 contains 14 residues. Germline CDR1 is SEHNR and CDR2 is FQNEAQ (reference sequence). V was shortened by 5 bases and J by 4 bases, with 13 bases between the two germline ends. CDR3 protein: CASSPASEADTQYF. CDR3 nucleotides: TGTGCCAGCAGCCCAGCTAGCGAGGCAGATACGCAGTATTTT.

The chain has TRBV5-1 and TRBJ2-1; D uncertain. Germline loops: CDR1 SGHRS, CDR2 YFSETQ. The ends were cut back, 5 bases at V and 6 bases at J, with 9 bases in the middle. CDR3 length: 12 amino acids. The CDR3 region is CASRQTPNEQFF. The CDR3 coding sequence is TGCGCCAGCAGACAAACCCCCAATGAGCAGTTCTTC.

The V call is TRBV24-1, the J call TRBJ2-3; D call uncertain. The CDR3 length is 15 residues. Trimming took off 7 bases at V and 1 base at J, with 14 bases between the two ends. Germline V CDR1 and CDR2: KGHDR, SFDVKD. The CDR3 spells CATSRRVNRTDTQYF. CDR3 DNA: TGTGCCACCAGCCGCCGGGTTAACCGCACAGATACGCAGTATTTT.

The rearrangement uses TRBV12-3 or TRBV12-4 and TRBJ2-7; no reliable D call. V was clipped by 6 bases and J by 2 bases, with 14 bases between them. The CDR3 is 14 residues long. The chain's CDR3 is CASSPQFGAYEQYF. The DNA for the CDR3 is TGTGCCAGCAGCCCCCAGTTTGGGGCCTACGAGCAGTACTTC.

This clonotype has at least ten counts. This chain links TRBV7-9 with TRBJ2-5, with 13 bases that match TRBD2. There are 16 residues in the CDR3. Germline V gene lookup returns CDR1 SEHNR and CDR2 FQNEAQ (reference sequence). The trim removed 1 base at V and 1 base at J, leaving 0 bases unmatched. CDR3 sequence (DNA): TGTGCCAGCAGCTTAGGACTAGCGGGAGGCCAAGAGACCCAGTACTTC. Translation gives CASSLGLAGGQETQYF.

This clonotype was counted a few times. The CDR3 coding sequence is TGTGCCATCAGTGATGATGTTGGGACTAGTGGCCCCCGGTACAATGAGCAGTTCTTC. Its translation: CAISDDVGTSGPRYNEQFF. The V call is TRBV10-3, the J call TRBJ2-1, with TRBD2 identical over 8 bases. Germline V CDR1 and CDR2: ENHRY, SYGVKD. V was pared by 3 bases and J by 4 bases, with 17 bases of the junction left unmatched. The CDR3 runs 19 residues.

This clonotype came up a few times. The rearrangement links TRBV24-1 to TRBJ2-1; D is perhaps TRBD1 (5 bases). The germline V gene encodes CDR1 KGHDR and CDR2 SFDVKD. The CDR3 is made up of 18 amino acids. V dropped 4 bases and J dropped 7 bases, with 25 bases sitting between them. The CDR3 spells CATSDPDPRNTGPNEQFF. The CDR3 coding sequence is TGTGCCACCAGTGACCCCGACCCCCGAAATACAGGTCCTAATGAGCAGTTCTTC.

The V call is TRBV3-1, the J call TRBJ2-2; maybe TRBD1 (5 bases). The CDR3 runs 14 residues. Trimming removed 4 bases at V and 3 bases at J, with 9 bases between. CDR1 and CDR2 (germline): LGHDT, YNNKEL (reference sequence). CDR3 in amino acids: CASSLEGDTGELFF. CDR3 DNA sequence: TGTGCCAGCAGCCTAGAAGGGGACACCGGGGAGCTGTTTTTT. The entire variable domain, with the rest obtained from reference TRBV3-1 and TRBJ2-2, is as follows: DTAVSQTPKYLVTQMGNDKSIKCEQNLGHDTMYWYKQDSKKFLKIMFSYNNKELIINETVPNRFSPKSPDKAHLNLHINSLELGDSAVYFCASSLEGDTGELFFGEGSRLTVL.

The chain recombines TRBV10-3 with TRBJ2-3; D is perhaps TRBD2 (5 bases). Trimming stripped 6 bases from V and 2 bases from J, with 15 bases between. CDR1 and CDR2 from the germline V gene are ENHRY and SYGVKD. This CDR3 spans 15 amino acids. The CDR3 bases are TGTGCCATCAGCACCAATACAGACTACACAGATACGCAGTATTTT. Amino acids: CAISTNTDYTDTQYF.

The chain carries TRBV3-1 and TRBJ1-3; D not certain. The CDR3 runs to 13 residues. The V gene lost 3 bases and the J gene lost 3 bases, with 6 bases spanning the gap. Germline CDR1 reads LGHDT; CDR2 reads YNNKEL (reference sequence). CDR3 sequence reads: CASSQEIGNTIYF. CDR3 sequence (DNA): TGTGCCAGCAGCCAGGAGATTGGAAACACCATATATTTT.

This chain joins TRBV29-1 and TRBJ1-2, with 7 bases matching TRBD1. Germline loops: CDR1 SQVTM, CDR2 ANQGSEA. The CDR3 consists of 11 residues. The J segment lost 8 bases and the V segment lost 8 bases, leaving 8 bases of the junction unmatched. The CDR3 is CSTEMDRGYTF. Here the CDR3 DNA reads TGCAGCACCGAGATGGACAGGGGCTACACCTTC.

The chain carries TRBV6-1 and TRBJ2-1; a possible D gene is TRBD1 (5 bases). Germline V gene lookup returns CDR1 MNHNS and CDR2 SASEGT. This CDR3 region has 15 residues. The V end lost 1 base, the J end lost 3 bases, and 10 bases lay between the germline ends. CDR3 sequence: CASSEGGTIYNEQFF. In nucleotides, the CDR3 is TGTGCCAGCAGTGAAGGGGGCACTATCTACAATGAGCAGTTCTTC.

The V and J genes are TRBV6-2 or TRBV6-3 and TRBJ2-5, with D possibly TRBD2 on 6 matching bases. The CDR3 is made up of 14 amino acids. Trimming removed 9 bases from V and 1 base from J, with 15 bases in between. Germline lookup yields CDR1 MNHEY and CDR2 SVGEGT. Here the CDR3 reads CARPMGGCQETQYF. CDR3 in DNA: TGTGCCAGACCTATGGGAGGCTGCCAAGAGACCCAGTACTTC.

This clonotype has just a few counts. V is TRBV6-1 and J is TRBJ2-3, with TRBD2 matching over 8 bases. Germline V CDR1 and CDR2: MNHNS, SASEGT. The V and J ends lost 6 bases and 4 bases, in that order; junction bases with no gene match: 12. This CDR3 is 16 amino acids long. CDR3 in DNA: TGTGCCAGCAGCCAAATAGCGGGAACACTTCCAGATACGCAGTATTTT. It yields the protein CASSQIAGTLPDTQYF.

This clonotype was observed a handful of times. The chain uses TRBV6-1 and TRBJ1-1; D is unresolved. The CDR3 is 13 amino acids. V lost 2 bases and J 7 bases, leaving 11 bases between the germline ends. Looked up from germline, CDR1 is MNHNS and CDR2 is SASEGT. CDR3 sequence: CASSETWPFEAFF. The CDR3 DNA is TGTGCCAGCAGTGAAACCTGGCCCTTTGAAGCTTTCTTT.

In its sample, this clonotype was seen many times. The CDR3 sequence: CASSSSKETQYF. CDR3 in DNA: TGTGCCAGCAGTTCCAGTAAAGAGACCCAGTACTTC. The chain links TRBV28 to TRBJ2-5; D is ambiguous. V was shortened by 4 bases and J by 3 bases, with 6 bases between the two germline ends. The V gene's germline CDR1 is MDHEN and CDR2 SYDVKM. The CDR3 is made up of 12 amino acids.

This chain links TRBV14 with TRBJ2-1; perhaps TRBD2 as D (6 bases). The CDR3 covers 17 residues. Trimming cost V 0 bases and J 2 bases, with 14 bases left between them. Germline values: CDR1 SGHDN, CDR2 FVKESK. DNA for the CDR3: TGTGCCAGCAGCCAAGATTACGGGGGAGTGACCTACAATGAGCAGTTCTTC. Translated: CASSQDYGGVTYNEQFF.